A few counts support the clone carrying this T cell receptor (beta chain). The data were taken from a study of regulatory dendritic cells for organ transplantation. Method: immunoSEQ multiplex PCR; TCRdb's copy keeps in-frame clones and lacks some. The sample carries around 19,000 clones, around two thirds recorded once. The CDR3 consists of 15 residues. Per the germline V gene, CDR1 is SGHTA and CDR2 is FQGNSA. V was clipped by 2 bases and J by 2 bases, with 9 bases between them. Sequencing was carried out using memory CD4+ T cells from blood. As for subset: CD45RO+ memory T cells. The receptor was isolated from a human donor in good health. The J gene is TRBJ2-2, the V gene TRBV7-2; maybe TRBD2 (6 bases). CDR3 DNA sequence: TGTGCCAGCAGCTTAACTAGCATAAACACCGGGGAGCTGTTTTTT. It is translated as CASSLTSINTGELFF.